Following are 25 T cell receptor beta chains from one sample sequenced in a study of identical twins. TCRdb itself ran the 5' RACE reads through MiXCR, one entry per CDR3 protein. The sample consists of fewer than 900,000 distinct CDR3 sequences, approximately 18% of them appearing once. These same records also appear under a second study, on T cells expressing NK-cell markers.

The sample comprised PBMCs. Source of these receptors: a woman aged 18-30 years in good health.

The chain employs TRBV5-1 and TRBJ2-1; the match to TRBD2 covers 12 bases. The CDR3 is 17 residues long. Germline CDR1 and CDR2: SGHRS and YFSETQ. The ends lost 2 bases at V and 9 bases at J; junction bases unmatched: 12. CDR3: CASSFPASSGGAGEQFF. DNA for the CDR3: TGCGCCAGCAGCTTCCCCGCTTCTAGCGGGGGGGCCGGTGAGCAGTTCTTC.

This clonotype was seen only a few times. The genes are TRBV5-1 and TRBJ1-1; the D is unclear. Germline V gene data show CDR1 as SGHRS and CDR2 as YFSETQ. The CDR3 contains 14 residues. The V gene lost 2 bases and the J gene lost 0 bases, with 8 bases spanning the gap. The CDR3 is CASSFVSVNTEAFF. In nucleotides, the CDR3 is TGCGCCAGCAGCTTCGTGTCAGTGAACACTGAAGCTTTCTTT.

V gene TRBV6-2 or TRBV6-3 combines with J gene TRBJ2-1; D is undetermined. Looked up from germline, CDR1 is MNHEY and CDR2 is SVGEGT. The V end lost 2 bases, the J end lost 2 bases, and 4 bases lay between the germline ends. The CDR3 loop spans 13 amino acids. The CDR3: CASSYLPYNEQFF. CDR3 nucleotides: TGTGCCAGCAGTTACCTTCCCTACAATGAGCAGTTCTTC.

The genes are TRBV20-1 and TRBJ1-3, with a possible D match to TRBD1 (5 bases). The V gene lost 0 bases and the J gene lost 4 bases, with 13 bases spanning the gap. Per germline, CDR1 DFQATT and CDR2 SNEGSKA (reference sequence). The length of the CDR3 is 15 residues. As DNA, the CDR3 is TGCAGTGCTAGAGATTTCCCCGGGGACGGAAACACCATATATTTT. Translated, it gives CSARDFPGDGNTIYF.

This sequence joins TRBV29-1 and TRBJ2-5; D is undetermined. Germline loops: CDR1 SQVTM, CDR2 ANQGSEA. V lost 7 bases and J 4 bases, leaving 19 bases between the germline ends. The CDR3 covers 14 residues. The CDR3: CSAPDSLVGETQYF. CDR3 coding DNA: TGCAGCGCACCAGACTCGCTAGTAGGAGAGACCCAGTACTTC.

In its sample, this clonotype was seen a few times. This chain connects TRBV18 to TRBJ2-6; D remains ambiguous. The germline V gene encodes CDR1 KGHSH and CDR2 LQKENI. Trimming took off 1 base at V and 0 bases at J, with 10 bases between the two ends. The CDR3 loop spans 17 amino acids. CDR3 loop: CASSPRGASSGANVLTF. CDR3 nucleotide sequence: TGTGCCAGCTCACCACGAGGAGCGAGCTCTGGGGCCAACGTCCTGACTTTC.

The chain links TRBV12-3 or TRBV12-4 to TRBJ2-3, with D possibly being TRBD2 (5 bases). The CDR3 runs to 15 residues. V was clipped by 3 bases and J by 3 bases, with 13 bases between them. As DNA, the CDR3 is TGTGCCAGCAGTTTTTACGGGAAACTGACAGATACGCAGTATTTT. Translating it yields CASSFYGKLTDTQYF.

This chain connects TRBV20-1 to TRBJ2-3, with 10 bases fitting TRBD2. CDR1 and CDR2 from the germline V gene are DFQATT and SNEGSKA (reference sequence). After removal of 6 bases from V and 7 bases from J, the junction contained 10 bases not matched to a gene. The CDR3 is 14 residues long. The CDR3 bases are TGCAGTGCCCGGGAGCGGGAGGGCCGACATACGCAGTATTTT. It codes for CSAREREGRHTQYF.

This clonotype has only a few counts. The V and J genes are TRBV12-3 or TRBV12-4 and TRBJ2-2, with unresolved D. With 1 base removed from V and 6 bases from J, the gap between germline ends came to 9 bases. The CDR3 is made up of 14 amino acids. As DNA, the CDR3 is TGTGCCAGCAGTTTAGTTGGGGTTGCCGGGGAGCTGTTTTTT. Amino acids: CASSLVGVAGELFF.

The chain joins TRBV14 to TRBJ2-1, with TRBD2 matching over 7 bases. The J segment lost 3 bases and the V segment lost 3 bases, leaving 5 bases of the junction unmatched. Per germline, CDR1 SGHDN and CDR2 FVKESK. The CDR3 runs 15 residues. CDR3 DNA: TGTGCCAGCAGCCACCTCGGGGGGAACTACAATGAGCAGTTCTTC. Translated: CASSHLGGNYNEQFF. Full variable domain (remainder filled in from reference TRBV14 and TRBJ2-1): EAGVTQFPSHSVIEKGQTVTLRCDPISGHDNLYWYRRVMGKEIKFLLHFVKESKQDESGMPNNRFLAERTGGTYSTLKVQPAELEDSGVYFCASSHLGGNYNEQFFGPGTRLTVL.

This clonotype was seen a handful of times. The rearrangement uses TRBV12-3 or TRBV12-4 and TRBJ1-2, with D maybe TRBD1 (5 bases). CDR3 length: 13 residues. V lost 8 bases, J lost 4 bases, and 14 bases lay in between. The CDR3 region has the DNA TGTGCCAGCCGACGTTGGGGGTCCTATGGCTACACCTTC. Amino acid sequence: CASRRWGSYGYTF.

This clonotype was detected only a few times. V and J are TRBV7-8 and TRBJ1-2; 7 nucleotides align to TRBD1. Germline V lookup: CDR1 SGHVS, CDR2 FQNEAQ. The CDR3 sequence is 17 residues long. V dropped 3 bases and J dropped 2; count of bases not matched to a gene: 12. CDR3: CASSLRLDRARNYGYTF. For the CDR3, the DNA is TGTGCCAGCAGCTTGAGACTCGACAGGGCCCGAAACTATGGCTACACCTTC.

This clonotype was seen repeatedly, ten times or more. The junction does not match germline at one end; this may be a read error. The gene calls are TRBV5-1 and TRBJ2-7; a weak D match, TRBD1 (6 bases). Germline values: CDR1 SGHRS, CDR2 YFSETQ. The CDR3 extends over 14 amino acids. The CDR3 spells CASSTGTLSYEQYF. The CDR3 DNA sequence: TGTGCCAGCAGTACCGGGACACTCTCCTACGAGCAGTACTTC. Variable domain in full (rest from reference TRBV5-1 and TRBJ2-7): KAGVTQTPRYLIKTRGQQVTLSCSPISGHRSVSWYQQTPGQGLQFLFEYFSETQRNKGNFPGRFSGRQFSNSRSEMNVSTLELGDSALYLCASSTGTLSYEQYFGPGTRLTVT.

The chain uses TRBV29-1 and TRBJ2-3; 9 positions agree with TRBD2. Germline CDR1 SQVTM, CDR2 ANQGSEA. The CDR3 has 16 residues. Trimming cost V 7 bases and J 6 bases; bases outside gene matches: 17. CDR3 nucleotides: TGCAGCGAATTACGGGGGCGCGGGGGGGCCATGGATACGCAGTATTTT. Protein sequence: CSELRGRGGAMDTQYF.

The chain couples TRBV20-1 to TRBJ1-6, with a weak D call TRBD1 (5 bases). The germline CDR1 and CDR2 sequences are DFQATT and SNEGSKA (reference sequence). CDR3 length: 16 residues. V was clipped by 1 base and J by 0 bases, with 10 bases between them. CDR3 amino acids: CSARVGGSSYNSPLHF. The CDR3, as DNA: TGCAGTGCTAGAGTTGGGGGTAGCTCCTATAATTCACCCCTCCACTTT.

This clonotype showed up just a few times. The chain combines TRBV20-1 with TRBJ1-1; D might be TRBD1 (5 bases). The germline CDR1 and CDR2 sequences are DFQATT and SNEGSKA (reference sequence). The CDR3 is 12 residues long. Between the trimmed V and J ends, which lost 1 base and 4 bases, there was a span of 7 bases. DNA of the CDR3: TGCAGTGCTAGAGGGGGGACCACTGAAGCTTTCTTT. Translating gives CSARGGTTEAFF.

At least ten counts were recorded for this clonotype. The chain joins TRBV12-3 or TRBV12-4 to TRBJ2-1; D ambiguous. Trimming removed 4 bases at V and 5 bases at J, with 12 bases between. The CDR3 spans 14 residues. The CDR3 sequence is CASSWKDRDNEQFF. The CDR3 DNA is TGTGCCAGCAGTTGGAAAGACCGAGACAATGAGCAGTTCTTC.

The CDR3 sequence: CASSPRVQELFF. For the CDR3, the DNA is TGTGCCAGCTCACCCAGGGTCCAGGAGCTGTTTTTT. This chain links TRBV18 with TRBJ2-2; D may be TRBD1 (5 bases). Germline values: CDR1 KGHSH, CDR2 LQKENI. This CDR3 has 12 amino acids. V was pared by 3 bases and J by 10 bases, with 9 bases between.

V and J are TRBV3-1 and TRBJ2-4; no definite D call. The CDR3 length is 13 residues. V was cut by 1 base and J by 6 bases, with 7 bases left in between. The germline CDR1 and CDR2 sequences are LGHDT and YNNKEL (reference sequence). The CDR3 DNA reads TGTGCCAGCAGCCAAGGGACGAGAAACATTCAGTACTTC. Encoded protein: CASSQGTRNIQYF.

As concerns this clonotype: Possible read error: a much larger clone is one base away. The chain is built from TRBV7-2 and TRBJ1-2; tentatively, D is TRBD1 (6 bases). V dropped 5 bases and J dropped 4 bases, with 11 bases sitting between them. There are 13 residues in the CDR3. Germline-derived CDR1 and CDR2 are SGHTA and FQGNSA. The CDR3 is CASSPGTIYGYTF. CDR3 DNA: TGTGCCAGCAGCCCCGGGACAATCTATGGCTACACCTTC.

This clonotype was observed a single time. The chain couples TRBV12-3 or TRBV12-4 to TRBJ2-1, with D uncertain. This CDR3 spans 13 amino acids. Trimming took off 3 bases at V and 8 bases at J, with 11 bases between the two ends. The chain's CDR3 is CASSFPLRDEQFF. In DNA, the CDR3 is TGTGCCAGCAGTTTTCCCCTCCGGGATGAGCAGTTCTTC.

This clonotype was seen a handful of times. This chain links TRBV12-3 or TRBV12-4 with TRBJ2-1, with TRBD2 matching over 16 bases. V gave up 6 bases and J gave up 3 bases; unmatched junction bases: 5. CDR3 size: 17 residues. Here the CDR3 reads CASRGLAGGPGYNEQFF. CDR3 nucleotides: TGTGCCAGCAGGGGACTAGCGGGAGGGCCCGGCTACAATGAGCAGTTCTTC.

The CDR3 region is CASSWSPGNTIYF. CDR3 sequence (DNA): TGTGCCAGCAGTTGGTCACCTGGAAACACCATATATTTT. The V and J genes are TRBV27 and TRBJ1-3; the D is unclear. Germline V lookup: CDR1 MNHEY, CDR2 SMNVEV (reference sequence). This CDR3 is built from 13 residues. With 4 bases removed from V and 2 bases from J, the gap between germline ends came to 6 bases.

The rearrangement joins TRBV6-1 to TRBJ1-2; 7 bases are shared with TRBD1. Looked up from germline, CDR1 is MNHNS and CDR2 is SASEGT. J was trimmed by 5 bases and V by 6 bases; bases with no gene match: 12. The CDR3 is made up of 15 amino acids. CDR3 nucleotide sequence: TGTGCCAGCAGCCAGGCCGGGACAGTTAATTATGGCTACACCTTC. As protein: CASSQAGTVNYGYTF.

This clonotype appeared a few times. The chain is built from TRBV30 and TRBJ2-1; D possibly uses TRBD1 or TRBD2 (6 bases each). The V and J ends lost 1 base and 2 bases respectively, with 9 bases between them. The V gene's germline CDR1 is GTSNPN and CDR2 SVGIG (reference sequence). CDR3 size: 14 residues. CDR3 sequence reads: CAWSEGGTYNEQFF. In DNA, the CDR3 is TGTGCCTGGAGTGAGGGGGGCACCTACAATGAGCAGTTCTTC.